The text below deals with one TCR beta chain. The sample comes from a study of T cells in Graves' hyperthyroidism and ophthalmopathy. Diagnostic decisions used clinical symptoms, serum thyroxine and TRAb, thyroid ultrasound and orbital computed tomography. Blood was drawn at first hyperthyroidism diagnosis, before any ophthalmopathy symptoms. More than 8.5 ml of fresh peripheral blood supplied the PBMCs. Authors of the study amplified TCR beta CDR3 regions from RNA transcripts. The study used the HTBI primer set for a first-round RT-PCR of the TCR CDR3. A single record per CDR3 protein comes from TCRdb applying MiXCR to the multiplex PCR reads. The sample records under 750,000 distinct CDR3 sequences, roughly a sixth being singletons. This sequence originates from a woman in her fifties or sixties with Graves' hyperthyroidism that later progressed to Graves' ophthalmopathy. The material sequenced was blood.

The DNA for the CDR3 is TGTGCCAGCAGGGGGACGGGCGATCAGCCCCAGCATTTT. It yields the protein CASRGTGDQPQHF. The chain has TRBV2 and TRBJ1-5, with D perhaps matching TRBD1 (5 bases). The CDR3 runs 13 residues. Germline V gene sequence: CDR1 SNHLY, CDR2 FYNNEI. The V and J ends lost 6 bases and 5 bases respectively, with 11 bases between them.